What follows are 28 T cell receptor beta chains derived from one specimen sequenced in a study of cytotoxic CD8 clonotypes in ibrutinib-treated CLL. Produced via immunoSEQ multiplex PCR; TCRdb's table is partial and in-frame only. The sample records some 310,000 clones, 80% being singletons. This specimen was PBMCs, taken before ibrutinib treatment. The source is a human donor with chronic lymphocytic leukemia.

This clone was seen once. The sample carries other DNA sequences with the same CDR3. The chain has TRBV9 and TRBJ2-1, with 7 bases aligning to TRBD2. With V trimmed by 3 bases and J by 0 bases, 3 bases remained unmatched. The CDR3 extends over 15 amino acids. CDR1 is SGDLS and CDR2 is YYNGEE in the germline V gene. The CDR3 DNA sequence: TGTGCCAGCAGCGCCGGGGGGAGCTCCTACAATGAGCAGTTCTTC. Its protein is CASSAGGSSYNEQFF.

The V and J genes are TRBV4-3 and TRBJ1-4, with D uncertain. V lost 1 base and J 3 bases, leaving 12 bases between the germline ends. CDR1 is LGHNA, CDR2 YSLEER, per germline. This CDR3 spans 16 amino acids. The CDR3 here is CASSQVSFAANEKLFF. The CDR3 bases are TGCGCCAGCAGCCAAGTCAGCTTCGCTGCTAATGAAAAACTGTTTTTT.

The rearrangement links TRBV10-3 to TRBJ2-2; unclear D gene. The V gene lost 4 bases and the J gene lost 2 bases, with 17 bases spanning the gap. Germline CDR1 ENHRY, CDR2 SYGVKD. The length of the CDR3 is 17 residues. The CDR3 reads CAISVGQVDRNTGELFF. The CDR3, as DNA: TGTGCCATCAGTGTCGGTCAGGTTGACCGAAACACCGGGGAGCTGTTTTTT.

The chain uses TRBV25-1 and TRBJ2-7; 8 bases line up with TRBD1. The CDR3 is made up of 12 amino acids. CDR1 is MGHDK, CDR2 SYGVNS, per germline. Germline trimming cut 8 bases from V and 5 bases from J; bases unmatched to any gene: 5. CDR3 sequence: CASRTGFDEQYF. CDR3 coding DNA: TGTGCCAGCCGGACAGGGTTTGACGAGCAGTACTTC.

V and J are TRBV30 and TRBJ1-2; D gene ambiguous. Germline V CDR1 and CDR2: GTSNPN, SVGIG (reference sequence). The CDR3 has 13 residues. Trimming shortened V by 1 base and J by 2 bases, and 8 bases separated the two germline ends. The DNA for the CDR3 is TGTGCCTGGAGTGGGGCAGCAAACTATGGCTACACCTTC. Translated: CAWSGAANYGYTF. The full variable domain, rest sourced from reference TRBV30 and TRBJ1-2, is SQTIHQWPATLVQPVGSPLSLECTVEGTSNPNLYWYRQAAGRGLQLLFYSVGIGQISSEVPQNLSASRPQDRQFILSSKKLLLSDSGFYLCAWSGAANYGYTFGSGTRLTVV.

This clone was picked up a small number of times. The chain recombines TRBV10-1 with TRBJ2-3; TRBD2 agrees at 13 bases. Trimming took 0 bases from V and 5 from J; bases not matched to a gene: 2. The germline V gene has CDR1 WNHNN and CDR2 SYGVQD (reference sequence). The CDR3 loop spans 16 amino acids. CDR3 loop: CASSESRLAGGDTQYF. The CDR3 DNA is TGCGCCAGCAGTGAGTCAAGACTAGCGGGAGGAGATACGCAGTATTTT.

A few counts support this clone. The V call is TRBV2, the J call TRBJ2-1; D is unclear. CDR1 is SNHLY, CDR2 FYNNEI, per germline. Trimming took 8 bases from V and 4 from J, leaving 9 bases between them. The CDR3 sequence is 12 residues long. CDR3 sequence reads: CASQREYNEQFF. The DNA for the CDR3 is TGTGCCAGCCAGAGAGAGTACAATGAGCAGTTCTTC. Full variable domain (remainder filled in from reference TRBV2 and TRBJ2-1): EPEVTQTPSHQVTQMGQEVILRCVPISNHLYFYWYRQILGQKVEFLVSFYNNEISEKSEIFDDQFSVERPDGSNFTLKIRSTKLEDSAMYFCASQREYNEQFFGPGTRLTVL.

V usage is TRBV25-1 and J usage is TRBJ1-1; 7 bases are shared with TRBD1. The CDR3 spans 13 residues. Germline V gene sequence: CDR1 MGHDK, CDR2 SYGVNS. The trim removed 9 bases at V and 3 bases at J, leaving 7 bases unmatched. This chain's CDR3 is CARPTGRDTEAFF. CDR3 nucleotides: TGTGCCAGGCCGACAGGGAGGGACACTGAAGCTTTCTTT.

The rearrangement uses TRBV21-1 and TRBJ2-3. TRBV21-1 is an annotated pseudogene. The CDR3 spans 16 residues. DNA of the CDR3: TGTGCCAGCAGCAGAGGGGACCGAAAACTCACAGATACGCAGTATTTT. This encodes CASSRGDRKLTDTQYF.

This chain joins TRBV5-1 and TRBJ1-2, with 8 bases fitting TRBD1. Per the germline V gene, CDR1 is SGHRS and CDR2 is YFSETQ. This CDR3 has 14 residues. J gave up 6 bases and V 4 bases, and 8 bases lay outside the gene matches. In nucleotides, the CDR3 is TGCGCCAGCAGCAACAGACAGGGGCCGGATGGCTACACCTTC. This sequence encodes CASSNRQGPDGYTF.

The chain links TRBV29-1 to TRBJ2-3, with 14 bases fitting TRBD2. The length of the CDR3 is 15 residues. V was pared by 3 bases and J by 1 base, with 0 bases of the junction left unmatched. In germline, CDR1 is SQVTM, CDR2 ANQGSEA. CDR3 in DNA: TGCAGCGTTGAGGGACTAGCGGGAGGCACAGATACGCAGTATTTT. Amino acid sequence: CSVEGLAGGTDTQYF.

The chain uses TRBV19 and TRBJ1-5; D may be TRBD1 (5 bases). CDR1 is LNHDA, CDR2 SQIVND, per germline (reference sequence). Trimming took off 6 bases at V and 1 base at J, with 13 bases between the two ends. The CDR3 runs to 15 residues. The CDR3 sequence: CASSQGDSSNQPQHF. The CDR3 DNA sequence: TGTGCCAGTAGCCAGGGAGACTCCAGCAATCAGCCCCAGCATTTT.

V and J are TRBV28 and TRBJ1-4; possible D gene TRBD1, 6 bases. Germline V gene data show CDR1 as MDHEN and CDR2 as SYDVKM. The germline V and J ends were trimmed by 1 base and 12 bases, with 21 bases remaining between them. This CDR3 has 16 amino acids. The CDR3 loop reads CASSLFLLGQRIQLFF. The DNA of the CDR3 is TGTGCCAGCAGTTTATTTCTCCTAGGACAGAGGATCCAACTGTTTTTT.

The chain carries TRBV25-1 and TRBJ2-7; tentative D call: TRBD1 (6 bases). V dropped 1 base and J dropped 3 bases, with 13 bases sitting between them. Per the germline V gene, CDR1 is MGHDK and CDR2 is SYGVNS. The CDR3 contains 15 residues. CDR3 in amino acids: CASSELWTERYEQYF. In nucleotides, the CDR3 is TGTGCCAGCAGTGAATTGTGGACAGAACGCTACGAGCAGTACTTC.

J is TRBJ2-5 and V is TRBV9; D call uncertain. Germline-derived CDR1 and CDR2 are SGDLS and YYNGEE. V was cut by 8 bases and J by 6 bases, with 11 bases left in between. The CDR3 length is 11 residues. The CDR3 reads CASLKGKTQYF. The CDR3 region has the DNA TGTGCCAGTCTCAAAGGAAAGACCCAGTACTTC. The full variable domain, in which reference TRBV9 and TRBJ2-5 provide the parts outside the CDR3, is DSGVTQTPKHLITATGQRVTLRCSPRSGDLSVYWYQQSLDQGLQFLIQYYNGEERAKGNILERFSAQQFPDLHSELNLSSLELGDSALYFCASLKGKTQYFGPGTRLLVL.

The chain links TRBV21-1 to TRBJ2-1; the table's D call of TRBD2 was not tested on the DNA. TRBV21-1 is marked as a pseudogene. CDR3 length: 13 residues. The CDR3 spells CASSIRVYNEQFF. The CDR3 DNA follows: TGTGCCAGCAGCATTCGAGTGTACAATGAGCAGTTCTTC.

V gene TRBV29-1 combines with J gene TRBJ2-1; D possibly corresponds to TRBD2 (6 bases). The length of the CDR3 is 16 residues. CDR1 and CDR2 (germline): SQVTM, ANQGSEA. V gave up 6 bases and J gave up 8 bases, with 26 bases separating them. In DNA form, the CDR3 reads TGCAGCGTCGAGCAACCGGGAGTGGGGTATGAGGATGAGCAGTTCTTC. Protein: CSVEQPGVGYEDEQFF.

The chain carries TRBV5-1 and TRBJ1-5; TRBD1 matches at 8 bases. From germline, CDR1 is SGHRS and CDR2 YFSETQ. The trim removed 0 bases at V and 0 bases at J, leaving 5 bases unmatched. This CDR3 comprises 17 residues. CDR3 residues: CASSLGTGTPSNQPQHF. The CDR3 nucleotides read TGCGCCAGCAGCTTGGGGACAGGGACTCCTAGCAATCAGCCCCAGCATTTT.

This chain connects TRBV2 to TRBJ2-3; 7 bases agree with TRBD2. This CDR3 has 15 residues. V was pared by 6 bases and J by 2 bases, with 8 bases of the junction left unmatched. Germline loops: CDR1 SNHLY, CDR2 FYNNEI. The CDR3 spells CASSKLAVPTDTQYF. The CDR3 DNA reads TGTGCCAGCAGCAAGCTAGCGGTGCCCACAGATACGCAGTATTTT.

The chain recombines TRBV28 with TRBJ1-2; 7 nucleotides agree with TRBD1. The J segment lost 10 bases and the V segment lost 5 bases, leaving 19 bases of the junction unmatched. This CDR3 has 16 residues. Germline CDR1 reads MDHEN; CDR2 reads SYDVKM. The CDR3 protein is CASSNIYRQGAESYTF. CDR3 DNA sequence: TGTGCCAGCAGTAACATTTACCGACAGGGCGCTGAGTCCTACACCTTC.

The V and J genes are TRBV30 and TRBJ2-2; no clear D gene. With 0 bases removed from V and 6 bases from J, the gap between germline ends came to 11 bases. The germline V gene has CDR1 GTSNPN and CDR2 SVGIG (reference sequence). The CDR3 has 14 residues. CDR3 in DNA: TGTGCCTGGAGTGTACCTGGGGTCCCCGGGGAGCTGTTTTTT. Its translation: CAWSVPGVPGELFF.

The chain recombines TRBV29-1 with TRBJ1-2, with D uncertain. The CDR3 spans 8 residues. Germline-derived CDR1 and CDR2 are SQVTM and ANQGSEA. V gave up 8 bases and J gave up 8 bases, with 6 bases separating them. CDR3 protein: CSNGGYTF. CDR3 coding DNA: TGCAGCAACGGGGGCTACACCTTC.

This chain connects TRBV30 to TRBJ2-2, with no clear D. Germline V lookup: CDR1 GTSNPN, CDR2 SVGIG (reference sequence). The ends were cut back, 4 bases at V and 3 bases at J, with 12 bases in the middle. This CDR3 spans 14 amino acids. CDR3 protein: CAWTADGDTGELFF. The CDR3 DNA reads as TGTGCCTGGACCGCGGACGGCGACACCGGGGAGCTGTTTTTT.

The rearrangement uses TRBV4-2 and TRBJ1-2; maybe TRBD1 (5 bases). Trimming pared 0 bases from V and 4 bases from J, leaving 15 bases between. Per the germline V gene, CDR1 is LGHNA and CDR2 is YNFKEQ. CDR3 length: 16 residues. DNA for the CDR3: TGTGCCAGCAGCCAAGAGGAAGATCAGGGAGTCTATGGCTACACCTTC. As protein: CASSQEEDQGVYGYTF.

The CDR3 sequence is CASRGLGKDTQYF. CDR3 coding DNA: TGTGCCAGCAGGGGACTAGGAAAGGATACGCAGTATTTT. This chain uses TRBV7-2 with TRBJ2-3, with TRBD2 matching 8 bases. CDR3 length equals 13 residues. The V segment lost 6 bases and the J segment 6 bases; nucleotides outside the gene matches: 5. Germline CDR1 reads SGHTA; CDR2 reads FQGNSA. Combining the CDR3 with reference TRBV7-2 and TRBJ2-3 gives the whole variable domain GAGVSQSPSNKVTEKGKDVELRCDPISGHTALYWYRQSLGQGLEFLIYFQGNSAPDKSGLPSDRFSAERTGGSVSTLTIQRTQQEDSAVYLCASRGLGKDTQYFGPGTRLTVL.

This clone was recorded a few times. J is TRBJ2-5 and V is TRBV10-3; TRBD2 matches 12 bases. Germline V gives CDR1 ENHRY, CDR2 SYGVKD. The CDR3 is made up of 15 amino acids. The trim removed 2 bases at V and 5 bases at J, leaving 3 bases unmatched. CDR3 coding DNA: TGTGCCATCAGTGAGGCTAGCGGGAGGGTTGAGACCCAGTACTTC. Its translation: CAISEASGRVETQYF.

The CDR3 nucleotides are TGTGCCAGCAGCCAGGGACTAGCGGGCCGCTACGAGCAGTACTTC. This sequence encodes CASSQGLAGRYEQYF. V gene TRBV7-2 combines with J gene TRBJ2-7; TRBD2 aligns across 12 bases. The CDR3 length is 15 residues. Germline CDR1 SGHTA, CDR2 FQGNSA. V shed 5 bases, J shed 3 bases, and the junction held 5 bases outside the gene matches. Combining the CDR3 with reference TRBV7-2 and TRBJ2-7 gives the whole variable domain GAGVSQSPSNKVTEKGKDVELRCDPISGHTALYWYRQSLGQGLEFLIYFQGNSAPDKSGLPSDRFSAERTGGSVSTLTIQRTQQEDSAVYLCASSQGLAGRYEQYFGPGTRLTVT.

Here the CDR3 reads CASSNTGGYNEQFF. The CDR3 DNA reads as TGTGCCAGCAGTAATACAGGGGGGTACAATGAGCAGTTCTTC. The rearrangement links TRBV27 to TRBJ2-1, with 8 positions matching TRBD1. The CDR3 spans 14 residues. CDR1 and CDR2 from the germline V gene are MNHEY and SMNVEV (reference sequence). V dropped 5 bases and J dropped 4; count of bases not matched to a gene: 4.